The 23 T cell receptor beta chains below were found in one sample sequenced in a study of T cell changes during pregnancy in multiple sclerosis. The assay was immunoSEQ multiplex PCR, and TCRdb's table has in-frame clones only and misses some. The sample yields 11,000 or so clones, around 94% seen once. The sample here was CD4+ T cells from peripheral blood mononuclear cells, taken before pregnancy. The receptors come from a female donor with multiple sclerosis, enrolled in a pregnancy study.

The CDR3 is CAISGTKNTGELFF. The CDR3 bases are TGTGCCATCAGTGGGACTAAAAACACCGGGGAGCTGTTTTTT. The chain recombines TRBV10-3 with TRBJ2-2; tentative D call: TRBD2 (6 bases). In germline, CDR1 is ENHRY, CDR2 SYGVKD. The CDR3 contains 14 residues. Between the trimmed V and J ends, which lost 4 bases and 2 bases, there was a span of 8 bases.

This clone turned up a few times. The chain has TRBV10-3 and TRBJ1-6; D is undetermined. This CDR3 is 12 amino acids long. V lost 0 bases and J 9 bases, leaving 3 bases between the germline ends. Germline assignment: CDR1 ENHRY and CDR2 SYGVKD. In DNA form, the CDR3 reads TGTGCCATCAGTGAGTCGAGTTCACCCCTCCACTTT. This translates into CAISESSSPLHF.

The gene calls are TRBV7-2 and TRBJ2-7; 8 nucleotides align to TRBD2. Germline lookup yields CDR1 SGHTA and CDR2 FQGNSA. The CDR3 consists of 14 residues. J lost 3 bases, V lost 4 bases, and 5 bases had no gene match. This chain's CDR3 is CASSYPGLGYEQYF. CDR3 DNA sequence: TGTGCCAGCAGCTACCCGGGACTAGGCTACGAGCAGTACTTC.

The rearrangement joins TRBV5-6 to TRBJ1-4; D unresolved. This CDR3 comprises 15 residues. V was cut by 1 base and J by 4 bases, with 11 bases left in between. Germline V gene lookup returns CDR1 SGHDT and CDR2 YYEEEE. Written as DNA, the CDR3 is TGTGCCAGCAGCTTGCCACGAGATTATAATGAAAAACTGTTTTTT. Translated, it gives CASSLPRDYNEKLFF. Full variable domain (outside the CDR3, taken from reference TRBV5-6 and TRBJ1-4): DAGVTQSPTHLIKTRGQQVTLRCSPKSGHDTVSWYQQALGQGPQFIFQYYEEEERQRGNFPDRFSGHQFPNYSSELNVNALLLGDSALYLCASSLPRDYNEKLFFGSGTQLSVL.

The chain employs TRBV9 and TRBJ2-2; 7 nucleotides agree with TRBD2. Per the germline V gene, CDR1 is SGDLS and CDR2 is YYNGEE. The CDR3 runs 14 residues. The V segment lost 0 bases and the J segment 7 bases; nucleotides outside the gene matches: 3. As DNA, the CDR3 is TGTGCCAGCAGCGTAGAGGCGGGGGTCGGGGAGCTGTTTTTT. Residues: CASSVEAGVGELFF.

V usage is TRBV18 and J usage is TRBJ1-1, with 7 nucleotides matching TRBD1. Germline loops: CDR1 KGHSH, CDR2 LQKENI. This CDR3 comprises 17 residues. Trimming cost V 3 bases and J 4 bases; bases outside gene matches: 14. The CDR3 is CASSPLPGTAGSTEAFF. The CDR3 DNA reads TGTGCCAGCTCACCTCTACCCGGGACAGCAGGGAGCACTGAAGCTTTCTTT.

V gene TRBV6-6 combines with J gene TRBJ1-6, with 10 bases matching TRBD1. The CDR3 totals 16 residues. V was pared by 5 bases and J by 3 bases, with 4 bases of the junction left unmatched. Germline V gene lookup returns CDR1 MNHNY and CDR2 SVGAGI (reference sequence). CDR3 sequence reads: CASSATGGVYNSPLHF. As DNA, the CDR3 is TGTGCCAGCAGTGCGACAGGGGGCGTCTATAATTCACCCCTCCACTTT.

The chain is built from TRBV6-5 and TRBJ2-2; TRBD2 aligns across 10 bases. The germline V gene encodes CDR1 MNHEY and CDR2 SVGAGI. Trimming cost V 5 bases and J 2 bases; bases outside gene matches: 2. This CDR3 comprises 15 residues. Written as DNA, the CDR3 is TGTGCCAGCAGTCGACTAGCGGGCAACACCGGGGAGCTGTTTTTT. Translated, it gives CASSRLAGNTGELFF.

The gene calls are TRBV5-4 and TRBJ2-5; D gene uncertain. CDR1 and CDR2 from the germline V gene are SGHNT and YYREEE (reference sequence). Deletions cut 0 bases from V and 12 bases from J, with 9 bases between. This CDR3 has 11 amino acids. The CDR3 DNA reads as TGTGCCAGCAGCTTGGGAGGCCCGAAGTACTTC. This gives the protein CASSLGGPKYF.

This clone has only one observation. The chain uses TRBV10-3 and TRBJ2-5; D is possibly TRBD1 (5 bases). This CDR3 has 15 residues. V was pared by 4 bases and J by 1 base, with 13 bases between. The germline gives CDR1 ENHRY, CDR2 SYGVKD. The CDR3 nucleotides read TGTGCCATCAGTGGCTTACAGGCCCCCCAAGAGACCCAGTACTTC. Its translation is CAISGLQAPQETQYF.

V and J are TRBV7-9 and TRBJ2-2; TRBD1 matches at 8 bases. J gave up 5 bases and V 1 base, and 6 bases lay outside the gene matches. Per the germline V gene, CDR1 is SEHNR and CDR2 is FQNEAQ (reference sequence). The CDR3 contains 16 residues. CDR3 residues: CASSLEAGGRTGELFF. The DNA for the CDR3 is TGTGCCAGCAGCTTAGAAGCAGGGGGCCGGACCGGGGAGCTGTTTTTT.

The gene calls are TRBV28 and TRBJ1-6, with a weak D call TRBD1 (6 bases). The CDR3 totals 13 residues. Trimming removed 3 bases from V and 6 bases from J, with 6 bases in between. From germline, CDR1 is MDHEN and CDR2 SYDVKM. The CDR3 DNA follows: TGTGCCAGCAGTTTCAGGGGTAATTCACCCCTCCACTTT. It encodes CASSFRGNSPLHF.

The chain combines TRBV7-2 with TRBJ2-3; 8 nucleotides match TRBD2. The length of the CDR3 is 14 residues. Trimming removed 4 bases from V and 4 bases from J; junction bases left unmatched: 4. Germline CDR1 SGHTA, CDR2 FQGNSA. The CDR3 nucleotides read TGTGCCAGCAGCTCCGGGGGGGCCCCAGATACGCAGTATTTT. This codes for CASSSGGAPDTQYF. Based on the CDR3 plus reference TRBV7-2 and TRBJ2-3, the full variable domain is GAGVSQSPSNKVTEKGKDVELRCDPISGHTALYWYRQSLGQGLEFLIYFQGNSAPDKSGLPSDRFSAERTGGSVSTLTIQRTQQEDSAVYLCASSSGGAPDTQYFGPGTRLTVL.

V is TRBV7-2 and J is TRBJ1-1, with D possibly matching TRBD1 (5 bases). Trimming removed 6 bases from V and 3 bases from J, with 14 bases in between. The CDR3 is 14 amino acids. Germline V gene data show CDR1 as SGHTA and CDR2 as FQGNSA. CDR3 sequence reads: CASRRQGFHTEAFF. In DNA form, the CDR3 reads TGTGCCAGCAGACGCCAGGGTTTCCACACTGAAGCTTTCTTT.

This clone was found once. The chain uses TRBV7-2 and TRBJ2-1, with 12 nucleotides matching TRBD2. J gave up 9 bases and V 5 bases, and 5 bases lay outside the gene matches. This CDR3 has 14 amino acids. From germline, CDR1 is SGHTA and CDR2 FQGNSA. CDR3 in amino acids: CASSTQLAGGEQFF. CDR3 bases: TGTGCCAGCAGCACCCAACTAGCGGGAGGTGAGCAGTTCTTC.

For the CDR3, the DNA is TGCGCCAGTATCGTTCGTGGGGGGATGAACACTGAAGCTTTCTTT. Encoded protein: CASIVRGGMNTEAFF. This chain uses TRBV10-2 with TRBJ1-1, with D possibly being TRBD1 (5 bases). Trimming left V 9 bases short and J 0 bases short, with 17 bases between. Germline V gene data show CDR1 as WSHSY and CDR2 as SAAADI. The CDR3 has 15 residues.

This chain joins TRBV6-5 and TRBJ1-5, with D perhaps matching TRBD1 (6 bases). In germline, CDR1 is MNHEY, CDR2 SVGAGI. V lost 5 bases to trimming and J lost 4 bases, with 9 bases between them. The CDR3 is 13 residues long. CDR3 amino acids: CASSGQQNQPQHF. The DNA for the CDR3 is TGTGCCAGCAGTGGACAGCAGAATCAGCCCCAGCATTTT.

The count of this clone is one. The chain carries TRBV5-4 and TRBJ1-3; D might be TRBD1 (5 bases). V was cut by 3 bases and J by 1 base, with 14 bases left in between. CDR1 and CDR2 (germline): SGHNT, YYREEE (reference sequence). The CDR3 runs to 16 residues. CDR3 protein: CASSSARQGSGNTIYF. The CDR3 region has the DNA TGTGCCAGCAGCTCCGCGCGCCAGGGATCTGGAAACACCATATATTTT.

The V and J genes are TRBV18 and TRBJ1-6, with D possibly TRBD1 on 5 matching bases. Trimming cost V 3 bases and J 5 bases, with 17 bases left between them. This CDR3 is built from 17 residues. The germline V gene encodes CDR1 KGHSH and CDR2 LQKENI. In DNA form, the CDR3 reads TGTGCCAGCTCACCCACCTTTGGAGGGGCCGATAATTCACCCCTCCACTTT. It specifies CASSPTFGGADNSPLHF. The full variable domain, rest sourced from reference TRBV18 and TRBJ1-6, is NAGVMQNPRHLVRRRGQEARLRCSPMKGHSHVYWYRQLPEEGLKFMVYLQKENIIDESGMPKERFSAEFPKEGPSILRIQQVVRGDSAAYFCASSPTFGGADNSPLHFGNGTRLTVT.

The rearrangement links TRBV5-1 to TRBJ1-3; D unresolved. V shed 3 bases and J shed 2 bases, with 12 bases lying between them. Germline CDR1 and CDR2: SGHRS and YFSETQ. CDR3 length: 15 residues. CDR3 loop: CASSSDPGAGNTIYF. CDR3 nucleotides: TGCGCCAGCAGCTCGGACCCCGGGGCTGGAAACACCATATATTTT.

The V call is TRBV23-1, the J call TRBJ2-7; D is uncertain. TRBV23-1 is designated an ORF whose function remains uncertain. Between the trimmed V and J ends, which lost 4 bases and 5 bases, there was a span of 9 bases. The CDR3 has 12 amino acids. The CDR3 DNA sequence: TGCGCCAGCAGTCCCCTTAGCCACGAGCAGTACTTC. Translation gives CASSPLSHEQYF.

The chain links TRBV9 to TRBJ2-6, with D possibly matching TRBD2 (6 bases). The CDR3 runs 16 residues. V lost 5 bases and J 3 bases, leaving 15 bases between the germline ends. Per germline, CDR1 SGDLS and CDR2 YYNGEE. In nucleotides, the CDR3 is TGTGCCAGCAGGGAGGGGAAGTTGAGTGGGGCCAACGTCCTGACTTTC. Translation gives CASREGKLSGANVLTF.

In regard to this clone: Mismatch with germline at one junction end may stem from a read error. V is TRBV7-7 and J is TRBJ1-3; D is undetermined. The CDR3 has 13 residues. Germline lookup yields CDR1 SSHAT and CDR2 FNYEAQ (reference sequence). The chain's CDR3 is CASSLSSGNTIYF. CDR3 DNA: TGTGCTAGCAGCCTAAGCTCTGGAAACACCATATATTTT.